This T cell receptor beta chain is drawn from a study of shared clonotypes between healthy human individuals. Trimming cost V 5 bases and J 2 bases, with 9 bases left between them. The CDR3 is made up of 13 amino acids. CDR1 and CDR2 from the germline V gene are SGHTA and FQGTGA. Some clones are missing from TCRdb's copy, which holds only in-frame ones; the method was immunoSEQ multiplex PCR. The profile shows roughly 1,000,000 clones, around three quarters of them singletons. A word on this clone: Additional DNA sequences in this sample encode the identical CDR3.

The chain combines TRBV7-3 with TRBJ2-5; a weak D match, TRBD2 (6 bases). Sequenced input: memory CD4+ T cells from PBMCs. Documented subset: CD45RA-negative fraction. The TCR was taken from a man aged 18 to 30 in good health. Some clones in this sample may be carry-over from other donors' samples. The CDR3 loop is CASSPGAQETQYF. The CDR3 DNA is TGTGCCAGCAGCCCGGGAGCTCAAGAGACCCAGTACTTC.